One sample yielded the 12 T cell receptor beta chains listed below, sequenced in a study of tumor-infiltrating lymphocytes in primary liver carcinoma. Constant-region priming of around 530 ng total RNA yielded TCR beta cDNA. Three rounds of nested multiplex PCR with slightly modified ARM-PCR produced TCR beta libraries. The first two PCR rounds used TRBV1-TRBV30 primers with a Cbeta primer, roughly 10 cycles each. From the multiplex PCR reads, TCRdb called clonotypes with MiXCR, one entry per CDR3 protein. This sample carries about 300,000 distinct CDR3 sequences, less than 75% of them seen once, and the ten largest clones take 9%. Researchers drew blood RNA from unsorted whole blood and extracted germline DNA as well. Sequencing used peripheral blood. The source is a man aged 40-50 years with primary liver carcinoma and hepatitis B virus infection.

This clonotype was found many times. This chain uses TRBV6-6 with TRBJ2-2; perhaps TRBD2 as D (5 bases). Germline-derived CDR1 and CDR2 are MNHNY and SVGAGI (reference sequence). V lost 6 bases, J lost 1 base, and 9 bases lay in between. This CDR3 contains 14 residues. Written as DNA, the CDR3 is TGTGCCAGCAGCCGCGGGCAGAACACCGGGGAGCTGTTTTTT. This encodes CASSRGQNTGELFF.

A note on this clonotype: A single base separates this from a much larger clone, so it may be a read error. CDR3 protein: CASSYGNIQPQHF. DNA for the CDR3: TGTGCCAGCAGTTACGGCAACATTCAGCCCCAGCATTTT. The rearrangement uses TRBV6-5 and TRBJ1-5; D is uncertain. The germline gives CDR1 MNHEY, CDR2 SVGAGI. Trimming removed 2 bases at V and 6 bases at J, with 8 bases between. This CDR3 region has 13 residues.

This chain joins TRBV5-1 and TRBJ2-1; weak D call: TRBD1 (5 bases). This CDR3 has 14 residues. Germline V gives CDR1 SGHRS, CDR2 YFSETQ. Trimming cost V 2 bases and J 7 bases, with 13 bases left between them. DNA of the CDR3: TGCGCCAGCAGCTTTAACAGGCCAAATAATGAGCAGTTCTTC. As protein: CASSFNRPNNEQFF. The variable domain in full, with the rest retrieved from reference TRBV5-1 and TRBJ2-1, is KAGVTQTPRYLIKTRGQQVTLSCSPISGHRSVSWYQQTPGQGLQFLFEYFSETQRNKGNFPGRFSGRQFSNSRSEMNVSTLELGDSALYLCASSFNRPNNEQFFGPGTRLTVL.

The chain uses TRBV5-1 and TRBJ2-5, with TRBD2 identical over 7 bases. This CDR3 is 16 amino acids long. The trim removed 3 bases at V and 5 bases at J, leaving 13 bases unmatched. CDR1 and CDR2 (germline): SGHRS, YFSETQ. The CDR3 DNA sequence: TGCGCCAGCAGCTCGGGGCTAGCGGTGCTGGGGGAGACCCAGTACTTC. Its translation: CASSSGLAVLGETQYF.

For this clonotype: This may come from a read error, since a much larger clone is one base off. The chain has TRBV10-3 and TRBJ1-5; no reliable D call. The CDR3 length is 14 residues. In germline, CDR1 is ENHRY, CDR2 SYGVKD. The CDR3 protein is CAISESAGPQHQHF. The CDR3 DNA reads TGTGCCATCAGTGAGTCGGCAGGTCCTCAGCACCAGCATTTT.

With regard to this clonotype: Since a much larger clone is just one base distant, this may be a read error. V is TRBV6-1 and J is TRBJ2-1, with TRBD2 matching 11 bases. Per germline, CDR1 MNHNS and CDR2 SASEGT. CDR3 length: 14 residues. V lost 11 bases to trimming and J lost 9 bases; unmatched junction nucleotides: 12. CDR3 sequence (DNA): TGTGCCTCCGGGGAGCTAGCGGGAGGTGGTGAGCAGTTCTTC. Protein: CASGELAGGGEQFF.

As regards this clonotype: A clone one base away is much larger, so this may be a read error. This chain joins TRBV4-2 and TRBJ1-5; D not certain. The J call is doubtful: the DNA matches TRBJ2-3 better. The germline V gene has CDR1 LGHNA and CDR2 YNFKEQ. The CDR3 is 15 amino acids. CDR3 nucleotide sequence: TGTGCCAGCAGCCAAGATCAACAAGGCTTTATGGCCCAGTATTTT. Its translation is CASSQDQQGFMAQYF.

This chain connects TRBV30 to TRBJ2-7; D is unclear. The CDR3 totals 12 residues. V dropped 5 bases and J dropped 1 base, with 9 bases sitting between them. CDR1 and CDR2 from the germline V gene are GTSNPN and SVGIG (reference sequence). The CDR3 coding sequence is TGTGCCTGGGGGCGGAGATCCTACGAGCAGTACTTC. This codes for CAWGRRSYEQYF.

Note on this clonotype: A read error may explain this, as a much larger clone is one base away. As the CDR3 is not closed by the conserved phenylalanine or tryptophan, this likely results from a read error. The chain links TRBV4-2 to TRBJ1-1, with TRBD1 matching over 8 bases. This CDR3 is 15 amino acids long. The ends lost 0 bases at V and 8 bases at J; junction bases unmatched: 8. Germline lookup yields CDR1 LGHNA and CDR2 YNFKEQ. The chain's CDR3 is CASSQDWQTGAEAFV. The CDR3, as DNA: TGTGCCAGCAGCCAAGATTGGCAGACAGGGGCGGAAGCTTTCGTT.

This clonotype was picked up a small number of times. The chain has TRBV12-3 or TRBV12-4 and TRBJ2-3; 11 bases align to TRBD1. Trimming took 6 bases from V and 2 from J; bases not matched to a gene: 7. The CDR3 is 16 residues long. The CDR3 here is CASRRRTGGDTDTQYF. The DNA of the CDR3 is TGTGCCAGCAGACGAAGGACAGGGGGCGACACAGATACGCAGTATTTT.

For this clonotype: The junction shows a germline mismatch at one end, possibly a read error. The chain uses TRBV6-2 or TRBV6-3 and TRBJ2-2; maybe TRBD2 (5 bases). Germline values: CDR1 MNHEY, CDR2 SVGEGT. This CDR3 has 15 amino acids. The CDR3 is CTSATRTGSPGELFF. Here the CDR3 DNA reads TGTACCAGCGCCACCAGGACTGGATCCCCCGGGGAGCTGTTTTTT.

The table lists this clonotype with a few counts. This rearrangement joins TRBV24-1 to TRBJ2-5; D unresolved. Germline V gives CDR1 KGHDR, CDR2 SFDVKD. The CDR3 contains 11 residues. V gave up 5 bases and J gave up 4 bases, with 4 bases separating them. The CDR3 loop reads CATSGGETQYF. In DNA form, the CDR3 reads TGTGCCACCAGTGGTGGAGAGACCCAGTACTTC.